The sequence of this T cell receptor (beta chain) was determined in a study of CD8+CD57+ T cells in acquired aplastic anemia. Study details: On average, sorted CD4+ and CD8+ cells gave 3.2 ug of DNA. Study-level points and caveats: Patients showed no significant difference from controls in CD8+ Simpson's diversity.

Germline V gene data show CDR1 as SGHRS and CDR2 as YFSETQ. This CDR3 is built from 15 residues. Trimming at V came to 0 bases and at J to 3 bases, leaving 5 bases not matched to a gene. On this clonotype: The antigen remains undetermined.

Genomic DNA templated the TCR beta VDJ and CDR3 profiling. TCRdb re-called the reads through MiXCR, storing one row per CDR3 protein. Of 400,000 to 450,000 distinct CDR3 sequences detected, about two thirds appear once; the ten largest clones hold approximately 3.9%. Sequencing was carried out using sorted CD4+, CD8+, or CD8+CD57+ T cells (not recorded which) from PBMCs. The chain couples TRBV5-1 to TRBJ1-1; 7 bases map to TRBD1. This clonotype was obtained from a human donor in good health, serving as a control. CDR3 nucleotide sequence: TGCGCCAGCAGCTTGGGGACAGGCTCCCACACTGAAGCTTTCTTT. As protein: CASSLGTGSHTEAFF.